The 27 T cell receptor beta chains below come from one sample, sequenced in a study of OX40 agonist ivuxolimab in advanced cancers. Some clones are missing from TCRdb's copy, which holds only in-frame ones; the method was immunoSEQ multiplex PCR. The sample records 71,000 or so clones, approximately 86% being singletons. Sample: CD4+ or CD8+ T cells sorted from blood, taken in a trial of the OX40 agonist ivuxolimab. The source is an adult with an advanced solid tumor such as melanoma, head and neck, liver or kidney cancer.

This chain joins TRBV19 and TRBJ2-1, with 8 bases that match TRBD2. The CDR3 sequence is 15 residues long. From germline, CDR1 is LNHDA and CDR2 SQIVND (reference sequence). J lost 7 bases, V lost 1 base, and 6 bases had no gene match. CDR3 bases: TGTGCCAGTAGTATAGTGGCGGGAGGTGGGAATGAGCAGTTCTTC. Translation gives CASSIVAGGGNEQFF. Complete variable domain (other parts from reference TRBV19 and TRBJ2-1): DGGITQSPKYLFRKEGQNVTLSCEQNLNHDAMYWYRQDPGQGLRLIYYSQIVNDFQKGDIAEGYSVSREKKESFPLTVTSAQKNPTAFYLCASSIVAGGGNEQFFGPGTRLTVL.

This clone was seen once. The chain employs TRBV6-1 and TRBJ2-3, with D possibly matching TRBD2 (5 bases). Trimming stripped 5 bases from V and 2 bases from J, with 8 bases between. The germline V gene has CDR1 MNHNS and CDR2 SASEGT. The CDR3 is made up of 13 amino acids. CDR3 in amino acids: CASSPGLTDTQYF. CDR3 sequence (DNA): TGTGCCAGCAGTCCCGGACTCACAGATACGCAGTATTTT.

This clone is a singleton in its sample. V is TRBV27 and J is TRBJ1-6, with 10 nucleotides matching TRBD1. Losses at the gene ends were 6 bases for V and 3 bases for J; bases not matched to a gene: 5. CDR3 length equals 16 residues. The germline gives CDR1 MNHEY, CDR2 SMNVEV (reference sequence). The chain's CDR3 is CASRLGTGVYNSPLHF. The CDR3 nucleotides read TGTGCCAGCAGACTGGGGACAGGGGTCTATAATTCACCCCTCCACTTT.

This clone was seen only a few times. This chain uses TRBV5-1 with TRBJ2-1, with TRBD2 identical over 9 bases. This CDR3 is 15 amino acids long. The germline V gene has CDR1 SGHRS and CDR2 YFSETQ. Germline trimming cut 1 base from V and 5 bases from J; bases unmatched to any gene: 4. CDR3 sequence: CASSLTSGSHNEQFF. For the CDR3, the DNA is TGCGCCAGCAGCTTGACTAGCGGGTCCCACAATGAGCAGTTCTTC.

The chain links TRBV25-1 to TRBJ1-1; TRBD1 matches at 7 bases. Germline-derived CDR1 and CDR2 are MGHDK and SYGVNS. Trimming took 4 bases from V and 12 from J; bases not matched to a gene: 11. The CDR3 is made up of 13 amino acids. The CDR3 region is CASSVTGELKSFF. CDR3 DNA: TGTGCCAGCAGTGTAACAGGGGAACTGAAATCTTTCTTT.

The CDR3 here is CASSPQFTNTIYF. CDR3 DNA sequence: TGTGCCAGCAGCCCCCAGTTTACGAACACCATATATTTT. This sequence joins TRBV7-2 and TRBJ1-3, with D uncertain. V was trimmed by 5 bases and J by 7 bases, leaving 12 bases between them. The CDR3 sequence is 13 residues long. Germline loops: CDR1 SGHTA, CDR2 FQGNSA.

The chain uses TRBV6-1 and TRBJ1-2, with 9 nucleotides matching TRBD1. J lost 6 bases, V lost 4 bases, and 15 bases had no gene match. The CDR3 runs 17 residues. Looked up from germline, CDR1 is MNHNS and CDR2 is SASEGT. In nucleotides, the CDR3 is TGTGCCAGCAGTGGCTCACCCGTTCGGGGGACAGGGAATGGCTACACCTTC. Translation gives CASSGSPVRGTGNGYTF.

This chain uses TRBV18 with TRBJ1-4; D call uncertain. Germline values: CDR1 KGHSH, CDR2 LQKENI. The CDR3 is 14 residues long. V was trimmed by 2 bases and J by 5 bases, leaving 9 bases between them. CDR3 loop: CASSPNGENEKLFF. CDR3 DNA: TGTGCCAGCTCACCAAATGGGGAAAATGAAAAACTGTTTTTT. The complete variable domain, with remaining parts taken from reference TRBV18 and TRBJ1-4, reads NAGVMQNPRHLVRRRGQEARLRCSPMKGHSHVYWYRQLPEEGLKFMVYLQKENIIDESGMPKERFSAEFPKEGPSILRIQQVVRGDSAAYFCASSPNGENEKLFFGSGTQLSVL.

The chain carries TRBV25-1 and TRBJ1-2; TRBD1 aligns across 9 bases. V shed 2 bases, J shed 5 bases, and the junction held 6 bases outside the gene matches. The CDR3 runs 15 residues. The germline CDR1 and CDR2 sequences are MGHDK and SYGVNS. The CDR3, as DNA: TGTGCCAGCAGTGAAGCCGGGACAGGGACTTATGGCTACACCTTC. This sequence encodes CASSEAGTGTYGYTF.

This chain uses TRBV28 with TRBJ2-3; D might be TRBD1 (6 bases). This CDR3 region has 13 residues. Trimming pared 4 bases from V and 4 bases from J, leaving 9 bases between. Germline CDR1 MDHEN, CDR2 SYDVKM. The CDR3 DNA reads as TGTGCCAGCAGTTCCCGACAGGCAGATACGCAGTATTTT. Translated, it gives CASSSRQADTQYF.

The V call is TRBV30, the J call TRBJ2-3, with 10 bases matching TRBD2. The V segment lost 3 bases and the J segment 5 bases; nucleotides outside the gene matches: 5. Germline values: CDR1 GTSNPN, CDR2 SVGIG (reference sequence). CDR3 size: 14 residues. CDR3 sequence (DNA): TGTGCCTGGAGCAGCGGGAGGGCCGGAGATACGCAGTATTTT. This translates into CAWSSGRAGDTQYF.

This clone has a handful of counts. The J gene is TRBJ1-5, the V gene TRBV7-9; D may be TRBD1 (5 bases). CDR3 size: 13 residues. Trimming removed 4 bases at V and 4 bases at J, with 8 bases between. Germline loops: CDR1 SEHNR, CDR2 FQNEAQ (reference sequence). The CDR3 loop is CASSSQANQPQHF. CDR3 nucleotide sequence: TGTGCCAGCAGCTCACAGGCGAATCAGCCCCAGCATTTT.

This clone came up a few times. The genes are TRBV20-1 and TRBJ1-1; D uncertain. Germline V lookup: CDR1 DFQATT, CDR2 SNEGSKA (reference sequence). V lost 0 bases and J 11 bases, leaving 10 bases between the germline ends. This CDR3 is 11 amino acids long. For the CDR3, the DNA is TGCAGTGCTAGAGAGCTGGGCTGGGCTTTCTTT. Translating gives CSARELGWAFF.

The chain joins TRBV10-3 to TRBJ2-7, with no clear D. There are 12 residues in the CDR3. Germline lookup yields CDR1 ENHRY and CDR2 SYGVKD. V was cut by 8 bases and J by 2 bases, with 10 bases left in between. The CDR3 bases are TGTGCCATCCAAGGGTCGACCTACGAGCAGTACTTC. Translation gives CAIQGSTYEQYF.

For the CDR3, the DNA is TGTGCCAGCAGCCCGGAGATAGCGGGAGGGAACACCGGGGAGCTGTTTTTT. This codes for CASSPEIAGGNTGELFF. The chain links TRBV7-7 to TRBJ2-2; 10 positions agree with TRBD2. The CDR3 is 17 amino acids. The junction had 7 bases not matched to a gene; V was cut back by 5 bases and J by 1 base. From germline, CDR1 is SSHAT and CDR2 FNYEAQ (reference sequence).

The rearrangement joins TRBV5-4 to TRBJ2-7; D assignment may be TRBD1 or TRBD2 (7 bases each). The germline V and J ends were trimmed by 3 bases and 2 bases, with 15 bases remaining between them. The CDR3 spans 15 residues. Germline V CDR1 and CDR2: SGHNT, YYREEE (reference sequence). The CDR3 DNA is TGTGCCAGCAGCTCCTGGGCAGGGGGGGCCTACGAGCAGTACTTC. Its protein is CASSSWAGGAYEQYF.

This chain connects TRBV6-1 to TRBJ1-2, with unresolved D. In germline, CDR1 is MNHNS, CDR2 SASEGT. V was pared by 5 bases and J by 2 bases, with 15 bases between. The CDR3 spans 15 residues. The CDR3 DNA follows: TGTGCCAGCAGTTCAGGTAGAGGTACAAACTATGGCTACACCTTC. Protein: CASSSGRGTNYGYTF.

Points on this clone: The same CDR3 is also encoded by other DNA sequences in this sample. The V gene is TRBV2, the J gene TRBJ2-5; D is unresolved. V was cut by 2 bases and J by 5 bases, with 3 bases left in between. CDR1 is SNHLY and CDR2 is FYNNEI in the germline V gene. The CDR3 runs 11 residues. The CDR3 bases are TGTGCCAGCAGTGAAATGGAGACCCAGTACTTC. This sequence encodes CASSEMETQYF.

This clone was counted only a few times. This chain joins TRBV28 and TRBJ2-3; D possibly corresponds to TRBD2 (5 bases). The CDR3 sequence is 15 residues long. Per germline, CDR1 MDHEN and CDR2 SYDVKM. The V gene lost 3 bases and the J gene lost 2 bases, with 12 bases spanning the gap. The CDR3 DNA sequence: TGTGCCAGCAGTTTGCCTAGCCAACTCACAGATACGCAGTATTTT. This codes for CASSLPSQLTDTQYF.

J is TRBJ1-2 and V is TRBV28; the D gene is possibly TRBD1 (5 bases). This CDR3 is built from 14 residues. Deletions cut 4 bases from V and 0 bases from J, with 9 bases between. Germline V lookup: CDR1 MDHEN, CDR2 SYDVKM. Here the CDR3 reads CASSSGGTNYGYTF. The DNA of the CDR3 is TGTGCCAGCAGTTCCGGGGGTACTAACTATGGCTACACCTTC.

Here the CDR3 reads CASSLATSLGSYEQYF. CDR3 bases: TGTGCCAGCAGCTTAGCGACTAGCTTGGGGTCCTACGAGCAGTACTTC. The gene calls are TRBV7-8 and TRBJ2-7, with TRBD2 identical over 7 bases. Unmatched junction bases numbered 6, after V lost 0 bases and J lost 1 base. The CDR3 runs 16 residues. Per germline, CDR1 SGHVS and CDR2 FQNEAQ.

The chain has TRBV25-1 and TRBJ2-5, with D tentatively TRBD1 (5 bases). CDR1 and CDR2 from the germline V gene are MGHDK and SYGVNS. Trimming shortened V by 2 bases and J by 4 bases, and 5 bases separated the two germline ends. There are 12 residues in the CDR3. The CDR3 spells CASSEDRETQYF. In DNA form, the CDR3 reads TGTGCCAGCAGTGAAGACAGAGAGACCCAGTACTTC.

V is TRBV7-2 and J is TRBJ1-2; D is unclear. The V end lost 1 base, the J end lost 4 bases, and 7 bases lay between the germline ends. Germline V gene sequence: CDR1 SGHTA, CDR2 FQGNSA. The CDR3 has 13 residues. The CDR3 spells CASSLDRLYGYTF. For the CDR3, the DNA is TGTGCCAGCAGCTTAGATCGTCTCTATGGCTACACCTTC.

This rearrangement joins TRBV7-2 to TRBJ2-5; 9 positions match TRBD2. The V gene end was trimmed by 5 bases and the J gene end by 4 bases; junction bases not matched to a gene: 14. Per germline, CDR1 SGHTA and CDR2 FQGNSA. The CDR3 contains 17 residues. CDR3 loop: CASSDPGLAPLGETQYF. The CDR3 nucleotides are TGTGCCAGCAGCGACCCGGGACTAGCCCCACTGGGAGAGACCCAGTACTTC.

The chain carries TRBV4-1 and TRBJ2-7, with D perhaps assigned TRBD1 or TRBD2 (5 bases each). The germline V gene has CDR1 MGHRA and CDR2 YSYEKL. The CDR3 is made up of 15 amino acids. Trimming removed 5 bases at V and 5 bases at J, with 19 bases between. The CDR3 protein is CASSSVGTAFDEQYF. The DNA for the CDR3 is TGCGCCAGCAGCTCAGTGGGGACGGCCTTTGACGAGCAGTACTTC.

This clone was seen a single time. The CDR3 loop is CASSPGGDKATIYF. The CDR3 nucleotides are TGCGCCAGCAGCCCCGGGGGGGACAAAGCCACCATATATTTT. The rearrangement links TRBV5-1 to TRBJ1-3; possibly TRBD1 for D (6 bases). Per germline, CDR1 SGHRS and CDR2 YFSETQ. The CDR3 loop spans 14 amino acids. The V gene lost 4 bases and the J gene lost 9 bases, with 17 bases spanning the gap.

This clone was counted a single time. V gene TRBV28 combines with J gene TRBJ2-3; 8 bases map to TRBD1. V was clipped by 8 bases and J by 2 bases; unmatched bases: 12. CDR1 is MDHEN, CDR2 SYDVKM, per germline. The CDR3 loop spans 16 amino acids. CDR3 sequence reads: CASPGPGQDTTDTQYF. CDR3 coding DNA: TGTGCCAGCCCCGGGCCGGGACAGGATACCACAGATACGCAGTATTTT.